These 32 T cell receptor beta chains were all obtained from the same sample, sequenced in a study of cytomegalovirus exposure and HLA in healthy donors. Vbeta (60) and Jbeta (13) primers were used in the PCR. Generated by immunoSEQ multiplex PCR, the TCRdb table keeps only in-frame clones and is missing some. The table lists under 75,000 clones, around 86% of them singletons. The sample comprised PBMCs. Receptor source: a woman aged 25 to 45 in good health and CMV-seronegative.

The CDR3 DNA follows: TGTGCCTGGAGTGTGGTAGGGGGCTTTAACTATGGCTACACCTTC. This encodes CAWSVVGGFNYGYTF. V usage is TRBV30 and J usage is TRBJ1-2; 7 bases are shared with TRBD1. CDR3 length equals 15 residues. The V segment lost 0 bases and the J segment 1 base; nucleotides outside the gene matches: 5. The germline CDR1 and CDR2 sequences are GTSNPN and SVGIG (reference sequence).

The chain couples TRBV4-1 to TRBJ2-3; perhaps TRBD1 as D (6 bases). Germline CDR1 and CDR2: MGHRA and YSYEKL. Trimming shortened V by 4 bases and J by 3 bases, and 11 bases separated the two germline ends. The CDR3 consists of 14 residues. DNA for the CDR3: TGCGCCAGCAGCCTGGGGGCAGGGACAGATACGCAGTATTTT. It codes for CASSLGAGTDTQYF.

The genes are TRBV11-3 and TRBJ2-7; perhaps TRBD1 as D (6 bases). This CDR3 has 12 amino acids. V dropped 5 bases and J dropped 3 bases, with 8 bases sitting between them. Germline V lookup: CDR1 SGHNT, CDR2 YENEEA. CDR3 protein: CASSPQGYEQYF. The CDR3 nucleotides read TGTGCCAGCAGCCCACAGGGCTACGAGCAGTACTTC.

The chain recombines TRBV6-6 with TRBJ2-1; D call uncertain. The CDR3 is 11 amino acids. Germline V CDR1 and CDR2: MNHNY, SVGAGI (reference sequence). V gave up 5 bases and J gave up 6 bases, with 5 bases separating them. The CDR3 coding sequence is TGTGCCAGCAGTCCGTCCAATGAGCAGTTCTTC. Protein product: CASSPSNEQFF.

The chain recombines TRBV4-1 with TRBJ2-1; 12 positions agree with TRBD2. The germline V gene has CDR1 MGHRA and CDR2 YSYEKL. Losses at the gene ends were 2 bases for V and 3 bases for J; bases not matched to a gene: 2. The CDR3 sequence is 16 residues long. This CDR3 is CASSQQTSGGYNEQFF. Here the CDR3 DNA reads TGCGCCAGCAGCCAACAGACTAGCGGGGGCTACAATGAGCAGTTCTTC.

The chain carries TRBV9 and TRBJ2-1; 7 bases align to TRBD2. The CDR3 sequence is 17 residues long. Germline V CDR1 and CDR2: SGDLS, YYNGEE. J was trimmed by 8 bases and V by 0 bases; bases with no gene match: 14. For the CDR3, the DNA is TGTGCCAGCAGCGTAGTGGGGGGAGGGCCAAGTGACGATGAGCAGTTCTTC. It is translated as CASSVVGGGPSDDEQFF.

This chain joins TRBV5-6 and TRBJ2-2, with D possibly being TRBD1 (5 bases). Germline V gene sequence: CDR1 SGHDT, CDR2 YYEEEE. V was trimmed by 2 bases and J by 6 bases, leaving 5 bases between them. The length of the CDR3 is 12 residues. The CDR3 loop reads CASSFRAGELFF. The CDR3, as DNA: TGTGCCAGCAGCTTCAGGGCCGGGGAGCTGTTTTTT. The variable domain in full, completed from reference TRBV5-6 and TRBJ2-2, reads DAGVTQSPTHLIKTRGQQVTLRCSPKSGHDTVSWYQQALGQGPQFIFQYYEEEERQRGNFPDRFSGHQFPNYSSELNVNALLLGDSALYLCASSFRAGELFFGEGSRLTVL.

The chain is built from TRBV28 and TRBJ1-5; 7 bases fit TRBD1. The CDR3 is 13 amino acids. Losses at the gene ends were 4 bases for V and 6 bases for J; bases not matched to a gene: 3. In germline, CDR1 is MDHEN, CDR2 SYDVKM. CDR3 nucleotides: TGTGCCAGCAGTTCCCCAGGGGGTCAGCCCCAGCATTTT. This translates into CASSSPGGQPQHF.

The V and J genes are TRBV19 and TRBJ1-1, with a weak D call TRBD1 (6 bases). The CDR3 is 13 amino acids. The V end was cut by 5 bases, the J end by 1 base, with 8 bases between. The germline gives CDR1 LNHDA, CDR2 SQIVND (reference sequence). The CDR3 spells CASSLRGNTEAFF. For the CDR3, the DNA is TGTGCCAGTAGTCTCAGGGGGAACACTGAAGCTTTCTTT.

The chain has TRBV4-2 and TRBJ2-2, with 7 bases that match TRBD2. V lost 0 bases to trimming and J lost 4 bases; unmatched junction nucleotides: 11. Germline CDR1 reads LGHNA; CDR2 reads YNFKEQ. The CDR3 extends over 18 amino acids. In DNA, the CDR3 is TGTGCCAGCAGCCAAGATCTAGGGAGGGGCGCGGTCACCGGGGAGCTGTTTTTT. Translating gives CASSQDLGRGAVTGELFF.

J is TRBJ1-2 and V is TRBV28, with a tentative D call TRBD1 (5 bases). CDR1 MDHEN and CDR2 SYDVKM come from the germline V gene. V was clipped by 7 bases and J by 2 bases, with 17 bases between them. The CDR3 sequence is 15 residues long. The CDR3 loop reads CASTLEGQVNYGYTF. CDR3 DNA: TGTGCCAGCACCCTGGAGGGGCAAGTCAACTATGGCTACACCTTC.

The chain combines TRBV9 with TRBJ2-7, with a weak D call TRBD2 (6 bases). This CDR3 has 14 amino acids. Germline V gene data show CDR1 as SGDLS and CDR2 as YYNGEE. The V end was cut by 5 bases, the J end by 7 bases, with 19 bases between. CDR3 bases: TGTGCCAGCAGTCCCCAGTGGGGGGAGGAAGAGCAGTACTTC. Its protein product is CASSPQWGEEEQYF.

The V gene is TRBV7-2, the J gene TRBJ2-1; 10 nucleotides align to TRBD2. Germline-derived CDR1 and CDR2 are SGHTA and FQGNSA. J was trimmed by 9 bases and V by 5 bases; bases with no gene match: 16. This CDR3 has 17 residues. The CDR3 loop reads CASSPISGRAHSGEQFF. The CDR3 nucleotides read TGTGCCAGCAGCCCCATCAGCGGGAGGGCCCATTCGGGTGAGCAGTTCTTC.

The chain recombines TRBV5-4 with TRBJ1-4; D possibly corresponds to TRBD1 (6 bases). Germline CDR1 SGHNT, CDR2 YYREEE (reference sequence). The CDR3 contains 16 residues. Trimming cost V 0 bases and J 7 bases, with 16 bases left between them. CDR3 sequence reads: CASSLALYGQSEKLFF. For the CDR3, the DNA is TGTGCCAGCAGCTTGGCCCTCTACGGACAGAGTGAAAAACTGTTTTTT.

This clone appeared a few times. CDR3 sequence reads: CASSLVVQGGTEAFF. CDR3 sequence (DNA): TGTGCCAGCAGCTTAGTGGTGCAGGGGGGCACTGAAGCTTTCTTT. This chain uses TRBV11-2 with TRBJ1-1, with 7 bases aligning to TRBD1. Trimming removed 1 base from V and 4 bases from J; junction bases left unmatched: 6. CDR1 is SGHAT, CDR2 FQNNGV, per germline. The CDR3 runs to 15 residues.

In DNA, the CDR3 is TGTGCCAGCAGCGACATCCGGATTAGTGAGCAGTTCTTC. It encodes CASSDIRISEQFF. The chain joins TRBV5-5 to TRBJ2-1, with unresolved D. V dropped 4 bases and J dropped 9 bases, with 14 bases sitting between them. Germline V gene lookup returns CDR1 SGHKS and CDR2 YYEKEE (reference sequence). The length of the CDR3 is 13 residues.

This chain connects TRBV10-3 to TRBJ2-3; 10 positions match TRBD2. The CDR3 has 16 residues. Germline V CDR1 and CDR2: ENHRY, SYGVKD. J lost 2 bases, V lost 2 bases, and 4 bases had no gene match. The CDR3 nucleotides read TGTGCCATCAGTGAGGAGCTAGCGGGAGCCACAGATACGCAGTATTTT. Its protein is CAISEELAGATDTQYF.

The CDR3 DNA is TGTGCCAGCAGTTTTCTCGACAACACAGATACGCAGTATTTT. As protein: CASSFLDNTDTQYF. This chain connects TRBV28 to TRBJ2-3; D gene ambiguous. Deletions cut 3 bases from V and 2 bases from J, with 9 bases between. The germline V gene encodes CDR1 MDHEN and CDR2 SYDVKM. The CDR3 has 14 residues.

The chain carries TRBV6-1 and TRBJ2-1, with 12 bases that match TRBD2. The CDR3 contains 15 residues. The trim removed 6 bases at V and 5 bases at J, leaving 5 bases unmatched. Germline values: CDR1 MNHNS, CDR2 SASEGT. In DNA form, the CDR3 reads TGTGCCAGCAGCCAACTAGCGGGAGGACACAATGAGCAGTTCTTC. Its protein product is CASSQLAGGHNEQFF.

The CDR3 sequence: CASSTGQTNEKLFF. The CDR3 bases are TGTGCCAGCAGCACGGGACAGACTAATGAAAAACTGTTTTTT. The rearrangement joins TRBV5-5 to TRBJ1-4; 7 bases match TRBD1. Germline CDR1 and CDR2: SGHKS and YYEKEE (reference sequence). V lost 4 bases, J lost 2 bases, and 2 bases stayed unmatched. The CDR3 runs 14 residues.

The chain joins TRBV11-3 to TRBJ1-3, with 7 bases matching TRBD1. The CDR3 totals 14 residues. V lost 5 bases and J lost 1; bases outside the gene matches: 2. Germline CDR1 SGHNT, CDR2 YENEEA. CDR3 coding DNA: TGTGCCAGCAGCCCGGGACAGTCTGGAAACACCATATATTTT. Translation: CASSPGQSGNTIYF.

The chain carries TRBV27 and TRBJ1-5; D ambiguous. The V and J ends lost 9 bases and 3 bases respectively, with 15 bases between them. The V gene's germline CDR1 is MNHEY and CDR2 SMNVEV (reference sequence). The CDR3 is 14 amino acids. CDR3 sequence: CASRSGVINQPQHF. CDR3 DNA: TGTGCCAGTAGGTCAGGCGTTATCAATCAGCCCCAGCATTTT.

This clone was recorded once. This rearrangement joins TRBV14 to TRBJ2-1; 8 bases map to TRBD2. The J segment lost 7 bases and the V segment lost 0 bases, leaving 11 bases of the junction unmatched. Germline V lookup: CDR1 SGHDN, CDR2 FVKESK. The CDR3 has 17 residues. DNA of the CDR3: TGTGCCAGCAGCCAAGAAGCGGGGGCTAGCGGCGTTAATGAGCAGTTCTTC. It yields the protein CASSQEAGASGVNEQFF.

V gene TRBV25-1 combines with J gene TRBJ2-1; TRBD2 is a possible D gene (6 bases). CDR1 and CDR2 (germline): MGHDK, SYGVNS. CDR3 length equals 14 residues. V lost 7 bases to trimming and J lost 2 bases, with 12 bases between them. CDR3 region: CASIGGVAYNEQFF. CDR3 bases: TGTGCCAGCATCGGCGGGGTGGCCTACAATGAGCAGTTCTTC.

This chain connects TRBV19 to TRBJ1-1; 8 nucleotides match TRBD1. Germline V gives CDR1 LNHDA, CDR2 SQIVND (reference sequence). The CDR3 sequence is 18 residues long. J lost 5 bases, V lost 1 base, and 15 bases had no gene match. CDR3 DNA sequence: TGTGCCAGTAGTATAGGCCCCGGACAGGGTAGGATTAGGACTGAAGCTTTCTTT. Amino acids: CASSIGPGQGRIRTEAFF. Supplemented by reference TRBV19 and TRBJ1-1, the full variable domain reads DGGITQSPKYLFRKEGQNVTLSCEQNLNHDAMYWYRQDPGQGLRLIYYSQIVNDFQKGDIAEGYSVSREKKESFPLTVTSAQKNPTAFYLCASSIGPGQGRIRTEAFFGQGTRLTVV.

V gene TRBV7-2 combines with J gene TRBJ1-5; D gene ambiguous. Germline CDR1 and CDR2: SGHTA and FQGNSA. The CDR3 runs 14 residues. V was trimmed by 8 bases and J by 7 bases, leaving 18 bases between them. The CDR3 reads CASSERVGGQPQHF. The CDR3 coding sequence is TGTGCCAGCTCCGAACGTGTGGGCGGGCAGCCCCAGCATTTT.

The J gene is TRBJ1-4, the V gene TRBV25-1; 10 nucleotides line up with TRBD1. CDR3 length: 13 residues. The V gene's germline CDR1 is MGHDK and CDR2 SYGVNS. V lost 7 bases to trimming and J lost 6 bases; unmatched junction nucleotides: 2. The CDR3, as DNA: TGTGCCAGCAAGGGACAGGGGTATGAAAAACTGTTTTTT. It translates to CASKGQGYEKLFF.

This clone was picked up a small number of times. This sequence joins TRBV7-9 and TRBJ2-2; TRBD2 might be the D (7 bases). V lost 4 bases, J lost 7 bases, and 25 bases lay in between. The V gene's germline CDR1 is SEHNR and CDR2 FQNEAQ (reference sequence). This CDR3 comprises 18 residues. As DNA, the CDR3 is TGTGCCAGCAGCTCCAGGGGCGGGAGAGAGTTTTACGGCGGGGAGCTGTTTTTT. Protein: CASSSRGGREFYGGELFF.

V and J are TRBV7-8 and TRBJ2-2, with 11 bases fitting TRBD2. Per the germline V gene, CDR1 is SGHVS and CDR2 is FQNEAQ. V lost 5 bases and J lost 3; bases outside the gene matches: 14. The CDR3 runs to 19 residues. In DNA, the CDR3 is TGTGCCAGCAGCGGCAGTACTAGCGGGAGTCCAAGCGACACCGGGGAGCTGTTTTTT. As protein: CASSGSTSGSPSDTGELFF. The full variable domain, with the rest looked up from reference TRBV7-8 and TRBJ2-2, is GAGVSQSPRYKVAKRGQDVALRCDPISGHVSLFWYQQALGQGPEFLTYFQNEAQLDKSGLPSDRFFAERPEGSVSTLKIQRTQQEDSAVYLCASSGSTSGSPSDTGELFFGEGSRLTVL.

This sequence joins TRBV6-6 and TRBJ1-4; 8 bases line up with TRBD1. V was clipped by 8 bases and J by 4 bases; unmatched bases: 6. Germline assignment: CDR1 MNHNY and CDR2 SVGAGI (reference sequence). This CDR3 is 14 amino acids long. CDR3 in amino acids: CASLSTGGNEKLFF. Written as DNA, the CDR3 is TGTGCCAGCTTATCCACAGGGGGTAATGAAAAACTGTTTTTT.

This chain uses TRBV25-1 with TRBJ2-1; D gene unclear. Germline assignment: CDR1 MGHDK and CDR2 SYGVNS. This CDR3 is built from 11 residues. The V end was cut by 3 bases, the J end by 8 bases, with 5 bases between. CDR3 DNA: TGTGCCAGCAGTGACAGTCATGAGCAGTTCTTC. Its translation: CASSDSHEQFF.

V usage is TRBV25-1 and J usage is TRBJ1-2; 8 nucleotides line up with TRBD1. The CDR3 is 13 amino acids. V lost 6 bases to trimming and J lost 3 bases; unmatched junction nucleotides: 3. Germline V gene lookup returns CDR1 MGHDK and CDR2 SYGVNS. CDR3 bases: TGTGCCAGCAGAGAGACAGGGGACTATGGCTACACCTTC. It codes for CASRETGDYGYTF.